The source of this T cell receptor (beta chain) is a study of beta chain features in type 1 diabetes. Study details: When patients were set against healthy donors, age, gender and cell yields were similar.

Germline V lookup: CDR1 GTSNPN, CDR2 SVGIG (reference sequence). The length of the CDR3 is 13 residues. Losses at the gene ends were 5 bases for V and 5 bases for J; bases not matched to a gene: 4. The isolated RNA, all of it, was reverse transcribed, so expressed TCRB transcripts were what got sequenced. The study sequenced naive, central memory and regulatory T cell samples to an average of about 3.5 million reads. The data were produced by immunoSEQ multiplex PCR, yet TCRdb's version contains in-frame clones alone and is incomplete. In the table there are approximately 140,000 clones, about 7.1% of which are singletons. Study results and limitations: All four CD4+ subsets from Type 1 diabetes patients carried moderately but significantly shorter TCRB CDR3s. In type 1 diabetes patients, VDJ junctions had fewer insertions; deletions at these junctions were more frequent.

For this clone: As yet, its antigen is unknown. In the same sample, other DNA sequences code for this CDR3.

This clonotype was obtained from a woman in her thirties in good health. Specimen: central memory CD4+ T cells from blood. V gene TRBV30 combines with J gene TRBJ1-1; 11 bases agree with TRBD1. CDR3 region: CAWSGTGGTEAFF. The DNA of the CDR3 is TGTGCCTGGTCCGGGACAGGGGGAACTGAAGCTTTCTTT.